A selection of T cell receptor beta chains follows, all from one sample in a study of T cells in Graves' hyperthyroidism and ophthalmopathy. TCRdb re-derived calls from the multiplex PCR reads in MiXCR, one entry per CDR3 protein. The sample carries approximately 510,000 distinct CDR3 sequences, over 45% recorded once. Sequencing was done on a sample of peripheral blood or thyroid tissue (not recorded which). The receptors were sampled from an adult woman with Graves' disease, either hyperthyroidism or ophthalmopathy (not recorded which). The CDR3 runs from the conserved cysteine through the conserved F or W. D genes are given only for firm matches. For some rows the clone size is stated as once, few or many, or as a class when expanded; others skip it.

>TRBD1|TRBJ1-2|NA|TRBV15
CATSREGGSFGHTF
TGCGCCACCAGCAGAGAAGGGGGCTCGTTTGGCCACACCTTC
>NA|TRBJ2-7|many|TRBV5-8
CASRRLTDPYEQYF
TGTGCCAGCAGACGGCTGACAGATCCCTACGAGCAGTACTTC
>NA|TRBJ1-6|NA|TRBV11-2
CASSLQGLRSPLHF
TGTGCCAGCAGCTTACAGGGTCTTCGTTCACCCCTCCACTTT
>TRBD2|TRBJ2-5|NA|TRBV7-2
CASSNGLAGNQETQYF
TGTGCCAGCAGCAACGGACTAGCGGGGAACCAAGAGACCCAGTACTTC
>NA|TRBJ1-4|many|TRBV7-9
CASSASTDNEKLFF
TGTGCCAGCAGCGCCAGCACAGATAATGAAAAACTGTTTTTT
>NA|TRBJ1-1|many|TRBV7-2
CASSKLKLEAFF
TGTGCCAGCAGTAAACTTAAGCTTGAAGCTTTCTTT
>NA|TRBJ1-5|NA|TRBV11-2
CASSQPREPQHF
TGCGCCAGCAGCCAGCCCCGCGAGCCCCAGCATTTT
>TRBD1|TRBJ1-5|few|TRBV6-6
CASGNSKGGAWQPQHF
TGTGCCAGCGGGAACTCGAAAGGGGGCGCGTGGCAGCCCCAGCATTTT
>NA|TRBJ1-6|NA|TRBV20-1
CSARGVFNSPLHF
TGCAGTGCTAGGGGGGTTTTCAATTCACCCCTCCACTTT
>NA|TRBJ2-7|NA|TRBV13
CASSLSRTTYEQYF
TGTGCCAGCAGCTTATCGCGGACAACTTACGAGCAGTACTTC
>TRBD1|TRBJ1-2|many|TRBV2
CASSGDRANYGYTF
TGTGCCAGCAGCGGGGACAGGGCCAACTATGGCTACACCTTC
>NA|TRBJ2-2|NA|TRBV27
CASNLWPGELFF
TGTGCCAGCAATTTATGGCCTGGGGAGCTGTTTTTT
>TRBD2|TRBJ2-7|few|TRBV2
CASRKVAGVSYEQYF
TGTGCCAGCAGGAAGGTAGCGGGAGTGAGCTACGAGCAGTACTTC
>NA|TRBJ1-5|once|TRBV20-1
CSARDSVRENQPQHF
TGCAGTGCTAGAGATTCGGTCAGGGAGAATCAGCCCCAGCATTTT
>TRBD1|TRBJ1-5|few|TRBV30
CAWSPGQGGQPQHF
TGTGCCTGGAGTCCGGGACAGGGGGGTCAGCCCCAGCATTTT
>NA|TRBJ1-6|NA|TRBV20-1
CSARQGINSPLHF
TGCAGTGCTAGACAGGGGATTAATTCACCCCTCCACTTT
>NA|TRBJ2-7|NA|TRBV7-8
CASSQGEMGYEQYF
TGCGCCAGCAGCCAAGGTGAGATGGGCTACGAGCAGTACTTC
>NA|TRBJ1-2|many|TRBV19
CASQPGPALANYGYTF
TGTGCCAGTCAGCCAGGGCCGGCGTTAGCTAACTATGGCTACACCTTC
>NA|TRBJ2-5|NA|TRBV2
CASSENRFGETQYF
TGTGCCAGCAGTGAGAACAGGTTCGGGGAGACCCAGTACTTC
>NA|TRBJ2-5|NA|TRBV7-6
CASSLDVPGTETQYF
TGTGCCAGCAGCTTAGATGTTCCAGGGACAGAGACCCAGTACTTC
>NA|TRBJ1-4|NA|TRBV27
CASSLSSRTATNEKLFF
TGTGCCAGCAGTTTATCGTCCAGGACGGCAACTAATGAAAAACTGTTTTTT
>NA|TRBJ2-5|many|TRBV7-8
CASSSRTGSETQYF
TGTGCCAGCAGCTCCCGAACAGGGTCAGAGACCCAGTACTTC
>TRBD2|TRBJ2-7|few|TRBV6-5
CASRGPGLAGVGREQYF
TGTGCCAGCAGGGGCCCGGGACTAGCGGGAGTCGGAAGGGAGCAGTACTTC
>TRBD1|TRBJ2-7|NA|TRBV9
CASSTQGVWYF
TGTGCCAGCAGTACCCAGGGGGTTTGGTACTTC
>NA|TRBJ2-2|NA|TRBV5-1
CASGLVVTGTGELFF
TGCGCCAGCGGCTTGGTAGTAACGGGCACCGGGGAGCTGTTTTTT
>NA|TRBJ1-2|NA|TRBV9
CASSVVGGNYGYTF
TGTGCCAGCAGCGTTGTCGGGGGGAACTATGGCTACACCTTC
>TRBD2|TRBJ2-5|few|TRBV5-4
CASSPGGLAGGETQYF
TGTGCCAGCAGCCCTGGGGGACTAGCGGGAGGAGAGACCCAGTACTTC
>NA|TRBJ1-2|many|TRBV7-3
CASSLMGGEGYTF
TGTGCCAGCAGCTTAATGGGGGGCGAAGGCTACACCTTC